What follows describes a single T cell receptor beta chain. Clinical history as reported by participants underpinned cohort assignment. Two negative PCRs, clearance, or symptom resolution characterized the recovered Cohort 3 donors. Using immunoSEQ multiplex PCR, the repertoire was profiled, and TCRdb retains in-frame clones only, with some absent. This table has a few hundred thousand clones, over 75% appearing once. The data belong to a study of blood T cell repertoires in COVID-19. Study context: In each case, the material was cDNA or gDNA derived from T cells, B-cell-depleted T cells, or PBMCs.

The receptor was derived from a man aged 25-45 years who had recovered from COVID-19. The material sequenced was PBMCs or T cells enriched from blood (not recorded which).

The chain's CDR3 is CASSYSDRVKSPLHF. CDR3 sequence (DNA): TGTGCCAGCAGTTACTCGGACAGGGTCAAATCACCCCTCCACTTT. The V gene is TRBV6-5, the J gene TRBJ1-6; 8 bases are shared with TRBD1. The V segment lost 0 bases and the J segment 10 bases; nucleotides outside the gene matches: 5. This CDR3 spans 15 amino acids. Per germline, CDR1 MNHEY and CDR2 SVGAGI.